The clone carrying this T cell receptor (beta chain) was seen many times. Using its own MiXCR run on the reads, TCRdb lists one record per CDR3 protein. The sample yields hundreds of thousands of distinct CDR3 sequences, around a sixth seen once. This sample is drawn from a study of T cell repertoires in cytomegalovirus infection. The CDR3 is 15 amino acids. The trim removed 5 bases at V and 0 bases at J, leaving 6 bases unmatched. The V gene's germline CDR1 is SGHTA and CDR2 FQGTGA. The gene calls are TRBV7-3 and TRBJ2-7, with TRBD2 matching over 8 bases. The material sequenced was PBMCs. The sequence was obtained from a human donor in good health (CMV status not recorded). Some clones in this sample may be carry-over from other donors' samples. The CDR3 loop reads CASSLRGGISYEQYF. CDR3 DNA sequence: TGTGCCAGCAGCCTCCGGGGGGGCATCTCCTACGAGCAGTACTTC.